The 20 T cell receptor beta chains in this list originate from one sample, sequenced in a study of cytomegalovirus exposure and HLA in healthy donors. Vbeta (60) and Jbeta (13) primers were used in the PCR. Sequencing used immunoSEQ multiplex PCR; TCRdb keeps in-frame clones, though not all of them. This sample has about 170,000 clones; over 75% occur once, and the top ten carry 2.5% to 3.5%. Sequenced input: PBMCs. These receptors were collected from a female donor in good health and CMV-seronegative.

Written as DNA, the CDR3 is TGTGCCAGCTCCCTCGGGGGGCGGGAAGAAGCTTTCTTT. It yields the protein CASSLGGREEAFF. The chain employs TRBV28 and TRBJ1-1; tentative D call: TRBD1 (6 bases). The CDR3 spans 13 residues. The germline gives CDR1 MDHEN, CDR2 SYDVKM. The V end lost 8 bases, the J end lost 8 bases, and 18 bases lay between the germline ends. Using reference TRBV28 and TRBJ1-1 for the parts outside the CDR3, the full variable domain is DVKVTQSSRYLVKRTGEKVFLECVQDMDHENMFWYRQDPGLGLRLIYFSYDVKMKEKGDIPEGYSVSREKKERFSLILESASTNQTSMYLCASSLGGREEAFFGQGTRLTVV.

The chain has TRBV7-9 and TRBJ2-6; 8 bases are a match to TRBD2. The CDR3 spans 15 residues. The germline V gene encodes CDR1 SEHNR and CDR2 FQNEAQ (reference sequence). J gave up 3 bases and V 5 bases, and 3 bases lay outside the gene matches. Written as DNA, the CDR3 is TGTGCCAGCAGCCCCGGGGGGGGTGGGGCCAACGTCCTGACTTTC. Its translation is CASSPGGGGANVLTF.

The chain has TRBV9 and TRBJ1-4; tentative D call: TRBD1 (6 bases). V shed 4 bases and J shed 6 bases, with 22 bases lying between them. CDR1 is SGDLS and CDR2 is YYNGEE in the germline V gene. The CDR3 is 17 residues long. CDR3 sequence: CASSSPRGGWKDEKLFF. CDR3 in DNA: TGTGCCAGCAGCTCACCAAGGGGGGGGTGGAAGGATGAAAAACTGTTTTTT.

This clone was observed a handful of times. The V call is TRBV27, the J call TRBJ1-1; D remains ambiguous. Germline V gives CDR1 MNHEY, CDR2 SMNVEV (reference sequence). Trimming removed 6 bases at V and 0 bases at J, with 8 bases between. CDR3 size: 13 residues. CDR3 bases: TGTGCCAGCAGCCCTCGTCTGAACACTGAAGCTTTCTTT. It translates to CASSPRLNTEAFF.

This clone was seen more than once but under ten times. The gene calls are TRBV7-2 and TRBJ2-3; 7 positions match TRBD2. This CDR3 has 17 amino acids. CDR1 is SGHTA and CDR2 is FQGNSA in the germline V gene. V lost 5 bases to trimming and J lost 1 base; unmatched junction nucleotides: 12. CDR3 residues: CASSPRAGVRGTDTQYF. DNA for the CDR3: TGTGCCAGCAGCCCAAGGGCGGGGGTACGAGGCACAGATACGCAGTATTTT.

This clone has more than one count but fewer than ten. The chain recombines TRBV4-3 with TRBJ1-4; D perhaps matches TRBD1 (6 bases). V lost 4 bases and J 1 base, leaving 10 bases between the germline ends. The CDR3 sequence is 15 residues long. Germline V gene sequence: CDR1 LGHNA, CDR2 YSLEER. For the CDR3, the DNA is TGCGCCAGCAGCCTTCAGGGGAGAACTAATGAAAAACTGTTTTTT. Translation: CASSLQGRTNEKLFF.

The rearrangement joins TRBV7-3 to TRBJ2-4, with 9 bases lining up with TRBD2. Trimming cost V 2 bases and J 1 base; bases outside gene matches: 0. The CDR3 totals 15 residues. Germline assignment: CDR1 SGHTA and CDR2 FQGTGA. This chain's CDR3 is CASSLLAGAKNIQYF. The CDR3 DNA sequence: TGTGCCAGCAGCTTACTAGCGGGGGCCAAAAACATTCAGTACTTC.

The V gene is TRBV28, the J gene TRBJ1-5; possible D gene TRBD1, 5 bases. The CDR3 has 15 amino acids. CDR1 MDHEN and CDR2 SYDVKM come from the germline V gene. V was trimmed by 7 bases and J by 6 bases, leaving 19 bases between them. Written as DNA, the CDR3 is TGTGCCAGCATCTTCTCAGCCAGGGAAGGTCAGCCCCAGCATTTT. It specifies CASIFSAREGQPQHF. Complete variable domain (other parts from reference TRBV28 and TRBJ1-5): DVKVTQSSRYLVKRTGEKVFLECVQDMDHENMFWYRQDPGLGLRLIYFSYDVKMKEKGDIPEGYSVSREKKERFSLILESASTNQTSMYLCASIFSAREGQPQHFGDGTRLSIL.

The chain employs TRBV7-3 and TRBJ2-3, with TRBD2 identical over 10 bases. Per germline, CDR1 SGHTA and CDR2 FQGTGA. Unmatched junction bases numbered 6, after V lost 5 bases and J lost 4 bases. CDR3 length: 15 amino acids. For the CDR3, the DNA is TGTGCCAGCAGCCCTCTAGCGGGGGTCGCAGATACGCAGTATTTT. Translation: CASSPLAGVADTQYF.

The V call is TRBV18, the J call TRBJ1-5; D may be TRBD1 (5 bases). CDR1 KGHSH and CDR2 LQKENI come from the germline V gene. V lost 3 bases to trimming and J lost 2 bases, with 14 bases between them. CDR3 length equals 16 residues. The CDR3 DNA reads as TGTGCCAGCTCACCCGGGGGGGGAGACGGCAATCAGCCCCAGCATTTT. Translating it yields CASSPGGGDGNQPQHF.

The chain couples TRBV30 to TRBJ2-7; a weak D match, TRBD2 (6 bases). The CDR3 length is 16 residues. Trimming removed 3 bases at V and 0 bases at J, with 18 bases between. The germline V gene has CDR1 GTSNPN and CDR2 SVGIG (reference sequence). The CDR3 reads CAWRGEGGMLSYEQYF. The CDR3, as DNA: TGTGCCTGGAGGGGTGAGGGAGGTATGCTCTCCTACGAGCAGTACTTC.

In the case of this clone: Other nucleotide sequences from this sample produce the same CDR3. The DNA of the CDR3 is TGTGCCAGCAGCCGGGACAGTTATAATTCACCCCTCCACTTT. Its translation is CASSRDSYNSPLHF. The chain recombines TRBV6-5 with TRBJ1-6; 7 bases match TRBD1. The CDR3 spans 14 residues. The ends lost 6 bases at V and 4 bases at J; junction bases unmatched: 3. Looked up from germline, CDR1 is MNHEY and CDR2 is SVGAGI.

The CDR3 DNA follows: TGTGCCAGCATCAGAACAGGGGGAAAAACTGAAGCTTTCTTT. Residues: CASIRTGGKTEAFF. The chain combines TRBV19 with TRBJ1-1; 8 bases map to TRBD1. Per germline, CDR1 LNHDA and CDR2 SQIVND (reference sequence). The CDR3 totals 14 residues. V was clipped by 9 bases and J by 5 bases; unmatched bases: 11.

In this sample, this clone turned up a few times. The rearrangement uses TRBV18 and TRBJ1-5; a weak D match, TRBD1 (5 bases). The CDR3 covers 16 residues. The V end was cut by 3 bases, the J end by 5 bases, with 17 bases between. CDR1 and CDR2 from the germline V gene are KGHSH and LQKENI. For the CDR3, the DNA is TGTGCCAGCTCACCTACAGGCCCTGCTCCATATCAGCCCCAGCATTTT. Translated, it gives CASSPTGPAPYQPQHF.

This sequence joins TRBV7-9 and TRBJ2-1, with 15 bases fitting TRBD2. V was pared by 1 base and J by 7 bases, with 5 bases of the junction left unmatched. The CDR3 totals 17 residues. Per germline, CDR1 SEHNR and CDR2 FQNEAQ (reference sequence). CDR3 nucleotides: TGTGCCAGCAGCTTAGAAGTCGGACTAGCGGGGGGGAATGAGCAGTTCTTC. The encoded protein is CASSLEVGLAGGNEQFF.

This chain links TRBV4-1 with TRBJ2-5; 8 bases align to TRBD1. CDR1 and CDR2 (germline): MGHRA, YSYEKL. V trimming: 4 bases; J trimming: 3 bases; junction bases outside the gene matches: 4. This CDR3 is built from 14 residues. CDR3 sequence reads: CASSLPTGEETQYF. The CDR3 bases are TGCGCCAGCAGCCTGCCGACAGGGGAAGAGACCCAGTACTTC.

This clone was found a few times. This chain connects TRBV4-1 to TRBJ1-4; weak D call: TRBD1 (5 bases). Germline CDR1 and CDR2: MGHRA and YSYEKL. The CDR3 loop spans 16 amino acids. Trimming pared 4 bases from V and 2 bases from J, leaving 14 bases between. The CDR3 DNA sequence: TGCGCCAGCAGCCCCCCGGACCAGGGCACTAATGAAAAACTGTTTTTT. Protein: CASSPPDQGTNEKLFF.

The rearrangement links TRBV28 to TRBJ1-1, with 7 bases matching TRBD1. The V gene end was trimmed by 8 bases and the J gene end by 3 bases; junction bases not matched to a gene: 15. This CDR3 contains 16 residues. CDR1 MDHEN and CDR2 SYDVKM come from the germline V gene. The CDR3, as DNA: TGTGCCAGCGAGTCCGAACAGGGGACCGGACACACTGAAGCTTTCTTT. As protein: CASESEQGTGHTEAFF.

This chain joins TRBV5-1 and TRBJ1-6, with TRBD1 matching over 7 bases. The J segment lost 2 bases and the V segment lost 3 bases, leaving 2 bases of the junction unmatched. The CDR3 contains 15 residues. Germline-derived CDR1 and CDR2 are SGHRS and YFSETQ. CDR3 sequence reads: CASSSGQAYNSPLHF. CDR3 in DNA: TGCGCCAGCAGCTCCGGACAGGCCTATAATTCACCCCTCCACTTT.

This chain links TRBV9 with TRBJ1-1; D is possibly TRBD1 (6 bases). V was shortened by 2 bases and J by 4 bases, with 21 bases between the two germline ends. CDR1 and CDR2 from the germline V gene are SGDLS and YYNGEE. The length of the CDR3 is 17 residues. CDR3: CASSVGGGQSVGTEAFF. DNA of the CDR3: TGTGCCAGCAGCGTCGGCGGGGGCCAGTCGGTGGGCACTGAAGCTTTCTTT.